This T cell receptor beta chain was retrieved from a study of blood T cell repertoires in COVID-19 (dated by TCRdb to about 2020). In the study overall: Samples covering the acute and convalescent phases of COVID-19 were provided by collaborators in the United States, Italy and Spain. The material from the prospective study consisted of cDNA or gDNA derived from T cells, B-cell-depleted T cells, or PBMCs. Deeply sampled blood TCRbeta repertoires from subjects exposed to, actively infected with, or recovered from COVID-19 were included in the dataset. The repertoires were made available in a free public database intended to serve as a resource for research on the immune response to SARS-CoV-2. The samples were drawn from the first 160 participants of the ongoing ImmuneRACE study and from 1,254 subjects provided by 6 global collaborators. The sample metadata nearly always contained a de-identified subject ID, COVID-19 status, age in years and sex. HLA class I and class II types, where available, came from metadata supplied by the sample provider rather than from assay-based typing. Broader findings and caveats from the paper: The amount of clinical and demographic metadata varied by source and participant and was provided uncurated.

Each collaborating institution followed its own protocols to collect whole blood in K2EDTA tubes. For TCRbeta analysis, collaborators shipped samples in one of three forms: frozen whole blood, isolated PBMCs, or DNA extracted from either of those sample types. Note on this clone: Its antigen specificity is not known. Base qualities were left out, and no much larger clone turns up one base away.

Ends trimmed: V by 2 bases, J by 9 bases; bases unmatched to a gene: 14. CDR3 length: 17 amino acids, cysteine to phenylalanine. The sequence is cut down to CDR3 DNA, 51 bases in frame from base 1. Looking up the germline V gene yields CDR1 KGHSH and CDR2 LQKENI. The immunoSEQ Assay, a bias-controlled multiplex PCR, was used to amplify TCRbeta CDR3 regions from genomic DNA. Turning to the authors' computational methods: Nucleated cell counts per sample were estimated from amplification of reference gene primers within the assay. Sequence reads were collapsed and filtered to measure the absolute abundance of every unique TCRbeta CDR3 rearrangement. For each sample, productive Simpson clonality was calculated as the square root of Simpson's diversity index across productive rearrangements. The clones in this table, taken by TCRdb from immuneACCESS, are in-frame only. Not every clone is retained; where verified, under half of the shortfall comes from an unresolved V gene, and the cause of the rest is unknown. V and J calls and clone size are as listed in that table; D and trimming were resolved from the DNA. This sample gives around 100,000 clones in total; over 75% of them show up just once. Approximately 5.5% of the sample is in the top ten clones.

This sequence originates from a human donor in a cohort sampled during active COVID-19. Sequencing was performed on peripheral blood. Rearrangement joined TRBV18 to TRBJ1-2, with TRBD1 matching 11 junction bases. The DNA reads TGTGCCAGCTCACCAGCCCGCGGGGGACAGGGGGGACGGAGCTACACCTTC. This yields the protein CASSPARGGQGGRSYTF. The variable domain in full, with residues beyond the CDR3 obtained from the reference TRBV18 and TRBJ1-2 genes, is NAGVMQNPRHLVRRRGQEARLRCSPMKGHSHVYWYRQLPEEGLKFMVYLQKENIIDESGMPKERFSAEFPKEGPSILRIQQVVRGDSAAYFCASSPARGGQGGRSYTFGSGTRLTVV.